This T cell receptor beta chain was retrieved from a study of shared clonotypes between healthy human individuals. Trimming stripped 2 bases from V and 4 bases from J, with 11 bases between. The CDR3 is made up of 14 amino acids. CDR1 and CDR2 from the germline V gene are MDHEN and SYDVKM. The input for sorted-subset replicate PCRs was approximately 210 ng DNA, approximately 30,000 T cell genomes. Only in-frame clones appear in the TCRdb table, and some are missing; sequencing was by immunoSEQ multiplex PCR. The data contain 730,000 or so clones, about 78% of them seen just once; the ten biggest clones take up 1.8%.

This TCR was sampled from a woman aged 25-40 years in good health. The V gene is TRBV28, the J gene TRBJ1-1; D possibly corresponds to TRBD1 (5 bases). Sequenced input: memory CD4+ T cells sorted from blood. Subset specified: CD45RA-negative fraction. CDR3 protein: CASSLQGGRTEAFF. The CDR3 coding sequence is TGTGCCAGCAGTTTACAGGGAGGGCGCACTGAAGCTTTCTTT.